This TCR beta chain was recovered during a study of vaccination and CD4 T cells after COVID-19. Whole-study context: The cells in question were stimulated using overlapping spike peptides derived from SARS-CoV-2, HCoV-NL63, HCoV-OC43 and HCoV-229E. Findings and limits, study-wide: For SARS-CoV-2-reactive clonotypes, the median went from about 22 to 38, a nonsignificant increase.

Cultured CD4+ T-cell DNA underwent Oncomine TCR Beta short-read sequencing. From cultured CD4+ T cells, genomic DNA was extracted. Using its own MiXCR run on the PCR reads, TCRdb lists one record per CDR3 protein. The top ten clones hold 6.5% to 9% of a sample with 15,000 to 20,000 distinct CDR3 sequences, about 43% of them seen once. The treatment denotes: approximately 9-day PBMC culture with coronavirus spike peptide pools or control peptides (ViraFEST assay). CD4+ T cells were isolated by negative selection after about ten days of culture. About this clonotype itself: What it binds is not known.

Sequencing was performed on CD4+ T cells from blood, cultured in vitro. The TCR comes from a human donor who had recovered from COVID-19.

Written as DNA, the CDR3 is TGTGCCAGCAGCCATCGGACAGGGGCTGGGGCCAACGTCCTGACTTTC. Its translation: CASSHRTGAGANVLTF. The rearrangement joins TRBV28 to TRBJ2-6, with TRBD1 matching 9 bases. There are 16 residues in the CDR3. Germline-derived CDR1 and CDR2 are MDHEN and SYDVKM. The V gene end was trimmed by 6 bases and the J gene end by 2 bases; junction bases not matched to a gene: 5.